This T cell receptor (beta chain) emerged from a study of blood T cell repertoires in COVID-19. Study-wide context: Nucleic acid was either cDNA or gDNA, and it came from T cells, B-cell-depleted T cells, or PBMCs.

Cohort allocation depended upon clinical history that participants reported. The ends were cut back, 2 bases at V and 2 bases at J, with 11 bases in the middle. This CDR3 spans 15 amino acids. CDR1 and CDR2 from the germline V gene are MGHRA and YSYEKL. Under the authors' procedure: Nucleated cell number was recorded as an estimate derived from reference gene primer amplification. Using immunoSEQ multiplex PCR, the repertoire was profiled, and TCRdb retains in-frame clones only, with some absent. D and trimming were read from the DNA, whereas the V and J calls and clone size are those reported in that table. Of under 150,000 clones listed, roughly 84% are singletons.

The chain couples TRBV4-1 to TRBJ2-3; D is perhaps TRBD2 (5 bases). The TCR sequence derives from a man over 45 in a cohort exposed to, infected with or recovered from COVID-19 (not recorded which). The sample taken for sequencing was PBMCs or T cells enriched from blood (not recorded which). The CDR3 loop is CASSQQAASTDTQYF. The CDR3 DNA sequence: TGCGCCAGCAGCCAACAAGCGGCCTCCACAGATACGCAGTATTTT.